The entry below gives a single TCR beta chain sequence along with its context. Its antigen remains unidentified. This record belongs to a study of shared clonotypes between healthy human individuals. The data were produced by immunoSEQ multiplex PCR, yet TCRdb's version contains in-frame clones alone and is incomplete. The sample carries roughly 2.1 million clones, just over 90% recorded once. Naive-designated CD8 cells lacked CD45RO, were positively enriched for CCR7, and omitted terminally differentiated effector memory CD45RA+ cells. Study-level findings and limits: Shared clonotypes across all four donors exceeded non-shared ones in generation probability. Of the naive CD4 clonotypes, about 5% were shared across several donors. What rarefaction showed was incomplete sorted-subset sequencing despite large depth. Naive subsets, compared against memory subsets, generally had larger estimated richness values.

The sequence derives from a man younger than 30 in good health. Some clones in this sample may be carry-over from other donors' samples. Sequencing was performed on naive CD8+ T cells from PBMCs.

CDR3 nucleotide sequence: TGTGCCAGCAGCCGTAATAACAGGGGCGAGCAGTACTTC. It encodes CASSRNNRGEQYF. The J gene is TRBJ2-7, the V gene TRBV28, with TRBD1 matching 7 bases. This CDR3 comprises 13 residues. The J segment lost 6 bases and the V segment lost 6 bases, leaving 8 bases of the junction unmatched. CDR1 MDHEN and CDR2 SYDVKM come from the germline V gene.